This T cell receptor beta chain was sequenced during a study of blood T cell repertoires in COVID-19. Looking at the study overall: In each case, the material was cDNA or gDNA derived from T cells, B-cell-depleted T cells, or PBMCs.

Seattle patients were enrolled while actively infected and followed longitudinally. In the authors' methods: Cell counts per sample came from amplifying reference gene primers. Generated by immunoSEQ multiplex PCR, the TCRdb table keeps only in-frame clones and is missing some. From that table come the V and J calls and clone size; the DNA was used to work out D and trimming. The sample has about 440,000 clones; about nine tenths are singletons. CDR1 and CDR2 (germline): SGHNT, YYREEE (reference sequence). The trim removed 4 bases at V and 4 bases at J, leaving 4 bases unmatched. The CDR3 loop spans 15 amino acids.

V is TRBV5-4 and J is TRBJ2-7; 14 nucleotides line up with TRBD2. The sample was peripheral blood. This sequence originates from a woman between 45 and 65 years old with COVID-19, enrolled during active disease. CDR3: CASSQGLAGAYEQYF. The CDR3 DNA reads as TGTGCCAGCAGCCAGGGACTAGCGGGGGCTTACGAGCAGTACTTC. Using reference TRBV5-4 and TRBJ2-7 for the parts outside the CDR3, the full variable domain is ETGVTQSPTHLIKTRGQQVTLRCSSQSGHNTVSWYQQALGQGPQFIFQYYREEENGRGNFPPRFSGLQFPNYSSELNVNALELDDSALYLCASSQGLAGAYEQYFGPGTRLTVT.